These 30 T cell receptor beta chains were all obtained from the same sample, sequenced in a study of blood T cell repertoires in COVID-19. Repertoires were generated with immunoSEQ multiplex PCR, while TCRdb's copy carries only in-frame clones and drops some. The sample shows over 200,000 clones, about 90% of them seen only once. Sequencing used peripheral blood. All receptors derive from a young man with acute or convalescent COVID-19.

The chain uses TRBV3-1 (or the pseudogene TRBV3-2) and TRBJ2-7; D gene uncertain. V lost 4 bases and J 3 bases, leaving 10 bases between the germline ends. Per germline, CDR1 LGHDT and CDR2 YNNKEL (reference sequence). CDR3 size: 13 residues. For the CDR3, the DNA is TGTGCCAGCAGCCGCCAGGTTGGCTACGAGCAGTACTTC. Its translation is CASSRQVGYEQYF.

For this clone: Germline is not matched at one junction end, which may reflect a read error. The chain links TRBV19 to TRBJ2-2, with D possibly matching TRBD2 (6 bases). Germline assignment: CDR1 LNHDA and CDR2 SQIVND (reference sequence). This CDR3 has 14 residues. CDR3 amino acids: CASSTPDRHGGLFF. CDR3 DNA sequence: TGTGCCAGTAGTACCCCGGACCGTCACGGGGGGCTGTTTTTT.

This clone has a handful of counts. The rearrangement links TRBV27 to TRBJ1-6; D is possibly TRBD1 (6 bases). This CDR3 is built from 16 residues. CDR1 and CDR2 (germline): MNHEY, SMNVEV (reference sequence). V was cut by 8 bases and J by 7 bases, with 21 bases left in between. For the CDR3, the DNA is TGTGCCAGCGTCCACAGGGCTCTTTTGGAGAATTCACCCCTCCACTTT. Translation: CASVHRALLENSPLHF.

The chain links TRBV28 to TRBJ2-1; 11 positions match TRBD2. Germline lookup yields CDR1 MDHEN and CDR2 SYDVKM. This CDR3 is 15 amino acids long. V lost 5 bases, J lost 7 bases, and 7 bases stayed unmatched. The CDR3 DNA sequence: TGTGCCAGCAGTCCACTAGCGGGAGAGGGGAATGAGCAGTTCTTC. Translation gives CASSPLAGEGNEQFF. Full variable domain (remainder filled in from reference TRBV28 and TRBJ2-1): DVKVTQSSRYLVKRTGEKVFLECVQDMDHENMFWYRQDPGLGLRLIYFSYDVKMKEKGDIPEGYSVSREKKERFSLILESASTNQTSMYLCASSPLAGEGNEQFFGPGTRLTVL.

J is TRBJ1-2 and V is TRBV10-3, with TRBD1 matching 8 bases. V lost 11 bases, J lost 4 bases, and 3 bases stayed unmatched. Germline V gene lookup returns CDR1 ENHRY and CDR2 SYGVKD. CDR3 size: 11 residues. DNA of the CDR3: TGTGCCGTGGGGACAGGCTATGGCTACACCTTC. Its translation is CAVGTGYGYTF.

This sequence joins TRBV12-3 or TRBV12-4 and TRBJ1-2, with D unresolved. CDR3 size: 13 residues. Between the trimmed V and J ends, which lost 2 bases and 2 bases, there was a span of 6 bases. This CDR3 reads CASSLIPNYGYTF. In nucleotides, the CDR3 is TGTGCCAGCAGTTTAATTCCGAACTATGGCTACACCTTC.

V gene TRBV18 combines with J gene TRBJ1-3, with D unclear. Trimming removed 6 bases from V and 0 bases from J, with 15 bases in between. This CDR3 has 16 amino acids. CDR1 is KGHSH, CDR2 LQKENI, per germline. The CDR3 DNA is TGTGCCAGCTCTCTTGGACTTCTGAGCTCTGGAAACACCATATATTTT. Protein product: CASSLGLLSSGNTIYF.

This chain connects TRBV28 to TRBJ1-3; 9 positions agree with TRBD1. Germline V gene sequence: CDR1 MDHEN, CDR2 SYDVKM. V was pared by 5 bases and J by 6 bases, with 11 bases of the junction left unmatched. This CDR3 is 16 amino acids long. DNA for the CDR3: TGTGCCAGCAGTCGCACCGGGACAGGGAGATCAAACACCATATATTTT. It yields the protein CASSRTGTGRSNTIYF. Combining the CDR3 with reference TRBV28 and TRBJ1-3 gives the whole variable domain DVKVTQSSRYLVKRTGEKVFLECVQDMDHENMFWYRQDPGLGLRLIYFSYDVKMKEKGDIPEGYSVSREKKERFSLILESASTNQTSMYLCASSRTGTGRSNTIYFGEGSWLTVV.

The V gene is TRBV4-2, the J gene TRBJ1-6; TRBD1 agrees at 8 bases. The V gene end was trimmed by 3 bases and the J gene end by 9 bases; junction bases not matched to a gene: 4. Germline V gives CDR1 LGHNA, CDR2 YNFKEQ. This CDR3 contains 14 residues. The CDR3 DNA follows: TGTGCCAGCAGCCAGACAGGGGAGGCTTCACCCCTCCACTTT. Residues: CASSQTGEASPLHF.

The chain recombines TRBV5-1 with TRBJ2-4, with a tentative D call TRBD1 (5 bases). The CDR3 is 12 residues long. V was trimmed by 5 bases and J by 6 bases, leaving 9 bases between them. Germline assignment: CDR1 SGHRS and CDR2 YFSETQ. CDR3 sequence: CASRNDRNIQYF. In DNA, the CDR3 is TGCGCCAGCAGAAACGACAGAAACATTCAGTACTTC.

V is TRBV3-1 (or the pseudogene TRBV3-2) and J is TRBJ2-2, with 7 bases that match TRBD2. The CDR3 contains 16 residues. The V segment lost 0 bases and the J segment 5 bases; nucleotides outside the gene matches: 6. CDR1 LGHDT and CDR2 YNNKEL come from the germline V gene (reference sequence). Here the CDR3 reads CASSQEAGDPTGELFF. CDR3 nucleotides: TGTGCCAGCAGCCAAGAGGCGGGGGACCCAACCGGGGAGCTGTTTTTT.

The rearrangement joins TRBV5-1 to TRBJ2-1; 8 bases line up with TRBD2. The V gene's germline CDR1 is SGHRS and CDR2 YFSETQ. V was pared by 7 bases and J by 3 bases, with 6 bases of the junction left unmatched. The CDR3 sequence is 14 residues long. DNA for the CDR3: TGCGCCAGCCACCCAGCGGGGGTCTACAATGAGCAGTTCTTC. Translation gives CASHPAGVYNEQFF.

The genes are TRBV6-5 and TRBJ2-6, with D tentatively TRBD1 (6 bases). This CDR3 region has 16 residues. V was cut by 4 bases and J by 0 bases, with 10 bases left in between. CDR1 is MNHEY, CDR2 SVGAGI, per germline. The CDR3 spells CASSWTDPSGANVLTF. For the CDR3, the DNA is TGTGCCAGCAGTTGGACAGACCCCTCTGGGGCCAACGTCCTGACTTTC.

The J gene is TRBJ1-5, the V gene TRBV10-2; 9 bases line up with TRBD1. With 6 bases clipped from V and 5 bases from J, the junction kept 14 bases outside the gene matches. The CDR3 extends over 17 amino acids. Germline assignment: CDR1 WSHSY and CDR2 SAAADI. The CDR3 region has the DNA TGCGCCAGCAGGGGGGGACAGGGCCGGGAAGTGGATCAGCCCCAGCATTTT. Translated, it gives CASRGGQGREVDQPQHF.

The CDR3 sequence is CASLLAGEGETQYF. The DNA of the CDR3 is TGTGCCAGCTTACTAGCGGGAGAGGGAGAGACCCAGTACTTC. V and J are TRBV18 and TRBJ2-5, with 11 bases identical to TRBD2. The V segment lost 7 bases and the J segment 4 bases; nucleotides outside the gene matches: 5. CDR3 length: 14 residues. Germline CDR1 KGHSH, CDR2 LQKENI.

V usage is TRBV5-1 and J usage is TRBJ2-5; 14 bases map to TRBD2. This CDR3 region has 17 residues. The germline CDR1 and CDR2 sequences are SGHRS and YFSETQ. The V and J ends lost 0 bases and 4 bases, in that order; junction bases with no gene match: 5. This CDR3 reads CASSLAGTSGSLETQYF. The CDR3, as DNA: TGCGCCAGCAGCTTGGCCGGGACTAGCGGGAGTCTAGAGACCCAGTACTTC.

The V and J genes are TRBV6-6 and TRBJ1-5; no clear D. V was pared by 3 bases and J by 5 bases, with 5 bases between. Germline V CDR1 and CDR2: MNHNY, SVGAGI (reference sequence). This CDR3 is 12 amino acids long. The DNA for the CDR3 is TGTGCCAGCAGTTATCCCTATCAGCCCCAGCATTTT. Translation gives CASSYPYQPQHF.

V usage is TRBV28 and J usage is TRBJ1-2; TRBD1 matches at 7 bases. The CDR3 spans 13 residues. With 6 bases clipped from V and 4 bases from J, the junction kept 5 bases outside the gene matches. Per the germline V gene, CDR1 is MDHEN and CDR2 is SYDVKM. The CDR3 DNA reads TGTGCCAGCAGCACGGGACAGTTCTATGGCTACACCTTC. The encoded protein is CASSTGQFYGYTF.

The V and J genes are TRBV6-5 and TRBJ2-1; D is uncertain. This CDR3 region has 14 residues. Germline CDR1 reads MNHEY; CDR2 reads SVGAGI. V was pared by 7 bases and J by 6 bases, with 16 bases between. CDR3 in DNA: TGTGCCAGCATCGCAACCCTAACGGGCAATGAGCAGTTCTTC. This gives the protein CASIATLTGNEQFF.

This rearrangement joins TRBV6-4 to TRBJ2-7; D gene uncertain. Germline assignment: CDR1 MRHNA and CDR2 SNTAGT. The CDR3 totals 18 residues. V lost 0 bases, J lost 3 bases, and 21 bases lay in between. The CDR3 here is CASSDSIPRSLYYYEQYF. CDR3 sequence (DNA): TGTGCCAGCAGTGACTCGATCCCCCGCTCCCTCTACTACTACGAGCAGTACTTC.

This clone has a single count. The chain is built from TRBV6-2 or TRBV6-3 and TRBJ1-1, with D unclear. V was cut by 2 bases and J by 4 bases, with 8 bases left in between. The CDR3 is 13 amino acids. CDR1 and CDR2 from the germline V gene are MNHEY and SVGEGT. CDR3 bases: TGTGCCAGCAGTTACGAGGGCCGCACTGAAGCTTTCTTT. Its translation: CASSYEGRTEAFF.

The chain combines TRBV18 with TRBJ2-5, with 7 bases that match TRBD1. The CDR3 has 15 residues. Germline V gives CDR1 KGHSH, CDR2 LQKENI. V gave up 2 bases and J gave up 3 bases; unmatched junction bases: 6. The CDR3 here is CASSPTKTGEETQYF. CDR3 DNA sequence: TGTGCCAGCTCACCAACTAAAACAGGGGAAGAGACCCAGTACTTC.

The V and J genes are TRBV15 and TRBJ1-1; possibly TRBD1 for D (5 bases). The CDR3 totals 13 residues. V was shortened by 3 bases and J by 12 bases, with 17 bases between the two germline ends. Per the germline V gene, CDR1 is LNHNV and CDR2 is YYDKDF (reference sequence). The DNA of the CDR3 is TGTGCCACCAGCAGCCAGACAGCAAGCAGGACTTTCTTT. As protein: CATSSQTASRTFF.

The sample holds one count of this clone. V is TRBV28 and J is TRBJ1-2, with a possible D match to TRBD1 (6 bases). V was clipped by 6 bases and J by 1 base, with 18 bases between them. The V gene's germline CDR1 is MDHEN and CDR2 SYDVKM. The CDR3 has 16 residues. CDR3 coding DNA: TGTGCCAGCAGCCGGAGGTTGGGACAAAGTAACTATGGCTACACCTTC. Translating it yields CASSRRLGQSNYGYTF.

The CDR3 is CAWSTPRGRSYNSPLHF. The CDR3 DNA reads TGTGCCTGGAGTACCCCCAGGGGTCGGTCCTATAATTCACCCCTCCACTTT. The V gene is TRBV30, the J gene TRBJ1-6; a weak D match, TRBD1 (6 bases). The germline V and J ends were trimmed by 2 bases and 1 base, with 15 bases remaining between them. Germline V lookup: CDR1 GTSNPN, CDR2 SVGIG (reference sequence). There are 17 residues in the CDR3. Full variable domain (missing parts from reference TRBV30 and TRBJ1-6): SQTIHQWPATLVQPVGSPLSLECTVEGTSNPNLYWYRQAAGRGLQLLFYSVGIGQISSEVPQNLSASRPQDRQFILSSKKLLLSDSGFYLCAWSTPRGRSYNSPLHFGNGTRLTVT.

This clone came up many times. The chain joins TRBV19 to TRBJ2-7; D may be TRBD2 (6 bases). Trimming stripped 6 bases from V and 6 bases from J, with 18 bases between. Germline V lookup: CDR1 LNHDA, CDR2 SQIVND (reference sequence). CDR3 size: 14 residues. The CDR3 coding sequence is TGTGCCAGTAGGGCTGGAGGGGTCCATTCCGAGCAGTACTTC. It is translated as CASRAGGVHSEQYF.

This chain uses TRBV15 with TRBJ2-5; tentatively, D is TRBD2 (6 bases). The CDR3 extends over 15 amino acids. The V gene's germline CDR1 is LNHNV and CDR2 YYDKDF (reference sequence). Trimming removed 5 bases at V and 3 bases at J, with 16 bases between. DNA for the CDR3: TGTGCCACCAGCCCATCTCTAGCGTCCAAAGAGACCCAGTACTTC. This translates into CATSPSLASKETQYF.

The chain links TRBV5-5 to TRBJ1-5, with D possibly being TRBD1 (5 bases). V was pared by 1 base and J by 3 bases, with 11 bases between. This CDR3 comprises 15 residues. Germline V gene lookup returns CDR1 SGHKS and CDR2 YYEKEE (reference sequence). Here the CDR3 DNA reads TGTGCCAGCAGCTTGTCGTCCAGGGACAATCAGCCCCAGCATTTT. It translates to CASSLSSRDNQPQHF.

This clone has a single count. The V and J genes are TRBV4-2 and TRBJ2-2; 8 positions match TRBD2. CDR1 LGHNA and CDR2 YNFKEQ come from the germline V gene. The CDR3 extends over 17 amino acids. Trimming took 3 bases from V and 5 from J; bases not matched to a gene: 11. The CDR3 sequence is CASSHPVSGSITGELFF. In DNA, the CDR3 is TGTGCCAGCAGCCATCCCGTGAGCGGGAGTATAACCGGGGAGCTGTTTTTT.

The chain joins TRBV7-2 to TRBJ2-3; 7 bases agree with TRBD2. Germline V CDR1 and CDR2: SGHTA, FQGNSA. CDR3 length: 17 amino acids. Trimming cost V 5 bases and J 3 bases; bases outside gene matches: 14. CDR3 coding DNA: TGTGCCAGCAGCCGCTATAGCGGGCGGACCATGACAGATACGCAGTATTTT. Protein product: CASSRYSGRTMTDTQYF.